These T cell receptor beta chains were read from a single sample in a study of T cells of healthy individuals. MiXCR, applied by TCRdb to the 5' RACE reads, yields one record per CDR3 protein. The sample lists approximately 58,000 distinct CDR3 sequences, around 15% occurring once. Receptor source: a human donor in good health. CDR3s include the opening cysteine and the closing phenylalanine or tryptophan. The order of the fields is J gene, CDR3 length, clone size, D gene, V gene, CDR3 protein, CDR3 DNA. A D gene is named only where the DNA matches it firmly. Clone size is stated in some rows and not others, as once, few, many or a class when expanded.

J: TRBJ1-1
length: 14
size: .
D: TRBD1
V: TRBV29-1
CDR3: CSVEQGAGNTEAFF
DNA: TGCAGCGTTGAGCAGGGGGCTGGGAACACTGAAGCTTTCTTT

J: TRBJ2-5
length: 12
size: .
D: .
V: TRBV24-1
CDR3: CATSDLGETQYF
DNA: TGTGCCACCAGTGATTTAGGAGAGACCCAGTACTTC

J: TRBJ2-3
length: 16
size: many
D: .
V: TRBV18
CDR3: CASSPIQGEGTDTQYF
DNA: TGTGCCAGCTCACCAATCCAGGGTGAGGGCACAGATACGCAGTATTTT

J: TRBJ2-5
length: 18
size: .
D: TRBD2
V: TRBV9
CDR3: CASSVAPVGGLGQETQYF
DNA: TGTGCCAGCAGCGTAGCTCCCGTGGGGGGGTTGGGGCAAGAGACCCAGTACTTC

J: TRBJ2-7
length: 15
size: few
D: .
V: TRBV6-5
CDR3: CASKITTGTRGEQYF
DNA: TGTGCCAGCAAAATTACGACAGGCACCCGGGGGGAGCAGTACTTC

J: TRBJ1-5
length: 13
size: .
D: .
V: TRBV6-6
CDR3: CASRSSSNQPQHF
DNA: TGTGCCAGCAGGTCTAGCAGCAATCAGCCCCAGCATTTT

J: TRBJ1-1
length: 13
size: few
D: .
V: TRBV5-1
CDR3: CASSLQPTREAFF
DNA: TGCGCCAGCAGCTTACAGCCTACCCGCGAAGCTTTCTTT

J: TRBJ2-3
length: 15
size: .
D: .
V: TRBV7-6
CDR3: CASSSLMGSTDTQYF
DNA: TGTGCCAGCAGCTCCCTCATGGGCTCCACAGATACGCAGTATTTT

J: TRBJ2-1
length: 17
size: once
D: TRBD2
V: TRBV3-1
CDR3: CASSVISGGASYNEQFF
DNA: TGTGCCAGCAGCGTGATAAGCGGGGGGGCCTCTTACAATGAGCAGTTCTTC

J: TRBJ2-7
length: 12
size: .
D: .
V: TRBV30
CDR3: CAWSPGTSFQYF
DNA: TGTGCCTGGAGTCCCGGGACAAGTTTCCAGTACTTC

J: TRBJ2-5
length: 14
size: .
D: .
V: TRBV10-3
CDR3: CAISEDFNQETQYF
DNA: TGTGCCATCAGTGAGGACTTCAACCAAGAGACCCAGTACTTC

J: TRBJ2-7
length: 21
size: many
D: TRBD2
V: TRBV4-1
CDR3: CASSLNARGLAGGRSTYEQYF
DNA: TGCGCCAGCAGCCTCAACGCCAGAGGTCTAGCGGGGGGGAGGAGTACCTACGAGCAGTACTTC